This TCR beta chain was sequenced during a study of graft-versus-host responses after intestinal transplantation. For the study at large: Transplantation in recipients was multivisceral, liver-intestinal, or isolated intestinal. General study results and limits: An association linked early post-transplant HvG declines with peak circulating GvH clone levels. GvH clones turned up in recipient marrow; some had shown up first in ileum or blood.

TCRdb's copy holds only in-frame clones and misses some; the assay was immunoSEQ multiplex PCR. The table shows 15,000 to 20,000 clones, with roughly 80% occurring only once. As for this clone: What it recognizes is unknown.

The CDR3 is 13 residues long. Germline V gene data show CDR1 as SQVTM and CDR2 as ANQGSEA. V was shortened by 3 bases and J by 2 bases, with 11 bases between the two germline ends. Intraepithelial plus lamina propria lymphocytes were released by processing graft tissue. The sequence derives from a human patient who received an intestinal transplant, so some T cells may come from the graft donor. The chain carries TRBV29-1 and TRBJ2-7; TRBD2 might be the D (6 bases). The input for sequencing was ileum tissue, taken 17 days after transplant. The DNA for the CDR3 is TGCAGCGTTGACGGAGCGGGTACCTACGAGCAGTACTTC. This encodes CSVDGAGTYEQYF.